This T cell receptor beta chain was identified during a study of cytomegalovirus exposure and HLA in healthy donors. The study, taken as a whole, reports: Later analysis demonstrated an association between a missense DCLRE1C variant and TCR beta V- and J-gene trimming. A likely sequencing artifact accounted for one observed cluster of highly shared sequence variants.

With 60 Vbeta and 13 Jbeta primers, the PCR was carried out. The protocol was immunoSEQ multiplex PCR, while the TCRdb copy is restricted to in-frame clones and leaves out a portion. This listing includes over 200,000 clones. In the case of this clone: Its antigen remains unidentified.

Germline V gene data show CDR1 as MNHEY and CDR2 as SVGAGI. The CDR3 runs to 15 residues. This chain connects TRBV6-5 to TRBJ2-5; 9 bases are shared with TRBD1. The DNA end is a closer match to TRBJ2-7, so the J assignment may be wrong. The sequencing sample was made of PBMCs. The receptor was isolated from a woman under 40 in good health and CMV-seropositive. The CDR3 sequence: CASSRYRGPSYEQYF. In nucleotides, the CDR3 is TGTGCCAGCAGTAGATACAGGGGGCCCTCCTACGAGCAGTACTTC.